This T cell receptor beta chain was observed in a study of T cells in tuberculosis. The wider study: This South African cohort compared adolescents with or without latent tuberculosis against adults with active tuberculosis.

Produced via immunoSEQ multiplex PCR; TCRdb's table is partial and in-frame only. The sample has tens of thousands of clones, roughly 92% seen once. This receptor was taken from a donor between 10 and 35 years old with latent tuberculosis or without tuberculosis infection. Some clones in this sample may be carry-over from other donors' samples. Sample: PBMCs.

CDR3 DNA: TGTGCCAGCAGTTACGAGGTTGGGGGCTACACCTTC. Its protein product is CASSYEVGGYTF. The gene calls are TRBV6-6 and TRBJ1-2, with D unclear. CDR1 is MNHNY and CDR2 is SVGAGI in the germline V gene (reference sequence). The CDR3 spans 12 residues. V lost 2 bases, J lost 8 bases, and 9 bases lay in between.